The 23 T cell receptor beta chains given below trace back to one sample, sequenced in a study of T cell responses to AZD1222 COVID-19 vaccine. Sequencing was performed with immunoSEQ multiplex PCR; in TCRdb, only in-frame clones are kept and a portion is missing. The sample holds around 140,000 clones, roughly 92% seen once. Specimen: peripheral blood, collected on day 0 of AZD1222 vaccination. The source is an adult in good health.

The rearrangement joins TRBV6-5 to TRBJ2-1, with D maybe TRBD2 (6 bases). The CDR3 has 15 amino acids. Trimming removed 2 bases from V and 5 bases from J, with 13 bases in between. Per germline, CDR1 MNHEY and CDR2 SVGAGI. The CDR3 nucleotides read TGTGCCAGCAGTTACCCGGGACTCGGACACAATGAGCAGTTCTTC. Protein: CASSYPGLGHNEQFF.

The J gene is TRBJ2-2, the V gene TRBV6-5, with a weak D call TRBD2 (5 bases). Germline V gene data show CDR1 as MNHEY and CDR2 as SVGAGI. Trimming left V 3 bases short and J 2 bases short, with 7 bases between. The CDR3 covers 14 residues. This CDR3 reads CASSYGRNTGELFF. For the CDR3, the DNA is TGTGCCAGCAGTTATGGGAGAAACACCGGGGAGCTGTTTTTT.

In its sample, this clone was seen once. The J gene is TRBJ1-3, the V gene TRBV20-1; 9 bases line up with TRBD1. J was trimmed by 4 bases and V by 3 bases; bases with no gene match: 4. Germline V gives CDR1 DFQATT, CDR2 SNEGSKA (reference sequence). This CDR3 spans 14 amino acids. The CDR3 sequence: CSASAGTGGNTIYF. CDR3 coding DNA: TGCAGTGCTAGTGCCGGGACAGGGGGAAACACCATATATTTT.

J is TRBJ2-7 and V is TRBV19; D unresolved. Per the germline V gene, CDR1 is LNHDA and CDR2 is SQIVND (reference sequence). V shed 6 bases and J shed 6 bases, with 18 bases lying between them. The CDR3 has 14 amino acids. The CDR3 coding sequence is TGTGCCAGTAGCGACGCCTTCCCCCCCATCGAGCAGTACTTC. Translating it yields CASSDAFPPIEQYF. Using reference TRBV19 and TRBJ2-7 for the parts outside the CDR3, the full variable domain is DGGITQSPKYLFRKEGQNVTLSCEQNLNHDAMYWYRQDPGQGLRLIYYSQIVNDFQKGDIAEGYSVSREKKESFPLTVTSAQKNPTAFYLCASSDAFPPIEQYFGPGTRLTVT.

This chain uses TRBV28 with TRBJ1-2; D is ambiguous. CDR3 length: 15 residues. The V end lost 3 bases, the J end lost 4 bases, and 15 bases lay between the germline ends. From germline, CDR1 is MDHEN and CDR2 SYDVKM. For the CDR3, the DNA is TGTGCCAGCAGTTTGGGCAGACGGATTAGCTATGGCTACACCTTC. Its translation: CASSLGRRISYGYTF.

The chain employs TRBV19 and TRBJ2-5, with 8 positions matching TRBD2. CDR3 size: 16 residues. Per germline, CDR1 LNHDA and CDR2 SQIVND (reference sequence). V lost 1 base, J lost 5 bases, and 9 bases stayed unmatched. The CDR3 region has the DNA TGTGCCAGTAGTATAGTACCAGCGGGAGAGGATGAGACCCAGTACTTC. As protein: CASSIVPAGEDETQYF.

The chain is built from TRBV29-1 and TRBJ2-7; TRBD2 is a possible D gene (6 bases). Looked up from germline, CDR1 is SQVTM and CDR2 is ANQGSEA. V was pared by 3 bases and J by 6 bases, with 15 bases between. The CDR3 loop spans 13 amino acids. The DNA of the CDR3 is TGCAGCGTTGATGACGCAGGAGGGGCCGAGCAGTACTTC. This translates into CSVDDAGGAEQYF.

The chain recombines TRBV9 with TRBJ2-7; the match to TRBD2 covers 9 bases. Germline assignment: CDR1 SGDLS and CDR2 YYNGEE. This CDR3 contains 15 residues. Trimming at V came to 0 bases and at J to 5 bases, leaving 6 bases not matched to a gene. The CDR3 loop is CASSVGGSGSHEQYF. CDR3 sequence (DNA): TGTGCCAGCAGCGTAGGTGGTAGCGGGAGTCACGAGCAGTACTTC.

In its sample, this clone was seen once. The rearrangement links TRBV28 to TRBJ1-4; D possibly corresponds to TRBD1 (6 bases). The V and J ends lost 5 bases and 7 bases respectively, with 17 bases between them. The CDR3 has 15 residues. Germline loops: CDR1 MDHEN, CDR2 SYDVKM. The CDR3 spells CASSPADRSGEKLFF. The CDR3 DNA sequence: TGTGCCAGCAGTCCCGCCGACAGGTCGGGTGAAAAACTGTTTTTT.

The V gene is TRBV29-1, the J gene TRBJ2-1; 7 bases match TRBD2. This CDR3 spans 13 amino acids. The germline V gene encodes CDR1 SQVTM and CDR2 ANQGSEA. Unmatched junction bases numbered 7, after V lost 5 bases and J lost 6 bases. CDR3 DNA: TGCAGCGTTCAGACTAGCTCTCGCAATGAGCAGTTCTTC. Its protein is CSVQTSSRNEQFF.

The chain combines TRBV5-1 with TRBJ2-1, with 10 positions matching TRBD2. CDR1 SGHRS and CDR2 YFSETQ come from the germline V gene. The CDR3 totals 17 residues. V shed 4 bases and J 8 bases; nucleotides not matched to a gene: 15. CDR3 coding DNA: TGCGCCAGCAGCCTCGGAGGCACTAGCGGGATGGTAGATGAGCAGTTCTTC. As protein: CASSLGGTSGMVDEQFF. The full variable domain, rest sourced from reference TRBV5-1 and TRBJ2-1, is KAGVTQTPRYLIKTRGQQVTLSCSPISGHRSVSWYQQTPGQGLQFLFEYFSETQRNKGNFPGRFSGRQFSNSRSEMNVSTLELGDSALYLCASSLGGTSGMVDEQFFGPGTRLTVL.

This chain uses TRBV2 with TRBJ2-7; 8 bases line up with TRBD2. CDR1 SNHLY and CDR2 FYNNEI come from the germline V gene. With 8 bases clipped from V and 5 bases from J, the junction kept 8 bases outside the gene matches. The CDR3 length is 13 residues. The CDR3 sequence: CASGERELDEQYF. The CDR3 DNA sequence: TGTGCCAGCGGCGAGCGGGAGTTGGACGAGCAGTACTTC.

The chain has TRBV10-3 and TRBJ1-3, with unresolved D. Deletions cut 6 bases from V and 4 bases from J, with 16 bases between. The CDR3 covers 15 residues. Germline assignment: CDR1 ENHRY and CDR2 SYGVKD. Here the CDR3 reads CAIRAVSRIGNTIYF. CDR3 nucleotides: TGTGCCATCAGAGCCGTCAGCCGCATAGGAAACACCATATATTTT.

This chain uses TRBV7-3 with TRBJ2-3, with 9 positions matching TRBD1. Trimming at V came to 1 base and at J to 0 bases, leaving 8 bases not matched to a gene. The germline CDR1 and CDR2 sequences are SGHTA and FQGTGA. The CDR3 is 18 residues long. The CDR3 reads CASSLNGDRVSSTDTQYF. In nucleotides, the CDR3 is TGTGCCAGCAGCTTAAATGGGGACAGGGTTTCTAGCACAGATACGCAGTATTTT.

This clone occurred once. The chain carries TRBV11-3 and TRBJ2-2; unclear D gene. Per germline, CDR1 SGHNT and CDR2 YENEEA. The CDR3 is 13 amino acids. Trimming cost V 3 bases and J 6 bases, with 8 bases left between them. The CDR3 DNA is TGTGCCAGCAGCTTTACAGAAGCCGGGGAGCTGTTTTTT. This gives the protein CASSFTEAGELFF.

The DNA for the CDR3 is TGTGCCAGCACTGGGTCACAGGGATCGGGAGGCTACACCTTC. Amino acid sequence: CASTGSQGSGGYTF. V is TRBV6-5 and J is TRBJ1-2; a weak D match, TRBD1 (6 bases). In germline, CDR1 is MNHEY, CDR2 SVGAGI. The CDR3 spans 14 residues. V lost 7 bases, J lost 8 bases, and 20 bases lay in between.

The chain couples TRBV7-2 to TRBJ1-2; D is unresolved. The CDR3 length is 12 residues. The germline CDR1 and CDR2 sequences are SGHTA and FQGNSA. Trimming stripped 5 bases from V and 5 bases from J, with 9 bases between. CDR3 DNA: TGTGCCAGCAGCCCTGGACCTTATGGCTACACCTTC. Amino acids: CASSPGPYGYTF. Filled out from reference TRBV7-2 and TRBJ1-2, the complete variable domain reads GAGVSQSPSNKVTEKGKDVELRCDPISGHTALYWYRQSLGQGLEFLIYFQGNSAPDKSGLPSDRFSAERTGGSVSTLTIQRTQQEDSAVYLCASSPGPYGYTFGSGTRLTVV.

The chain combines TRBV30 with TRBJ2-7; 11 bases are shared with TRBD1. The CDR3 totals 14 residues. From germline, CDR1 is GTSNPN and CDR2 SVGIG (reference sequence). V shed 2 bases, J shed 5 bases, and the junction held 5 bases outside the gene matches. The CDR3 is CAWSTGTGGDEQYF. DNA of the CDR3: TGTGCCTGGAGTACCGGGACAGGGGGAGACGAGCAGTACTTC.

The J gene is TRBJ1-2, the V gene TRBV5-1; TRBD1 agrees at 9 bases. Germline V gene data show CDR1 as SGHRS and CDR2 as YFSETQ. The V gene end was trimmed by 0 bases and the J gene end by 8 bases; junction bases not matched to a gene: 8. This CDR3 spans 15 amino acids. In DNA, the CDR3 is TGCGCCAGCAGCTTGGTAGGGACAGGGAATTACGGCTACACCTTC. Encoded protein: CASSLVGTGNYGYTF.

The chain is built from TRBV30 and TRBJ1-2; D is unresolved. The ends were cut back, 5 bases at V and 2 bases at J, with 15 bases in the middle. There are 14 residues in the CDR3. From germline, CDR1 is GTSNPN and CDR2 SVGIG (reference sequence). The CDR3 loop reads CAWAPSRLNYGYTF. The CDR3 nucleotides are TGTGCCTGGGCTCCATCCAGGTTGAACTATGGCTACACCTTC.

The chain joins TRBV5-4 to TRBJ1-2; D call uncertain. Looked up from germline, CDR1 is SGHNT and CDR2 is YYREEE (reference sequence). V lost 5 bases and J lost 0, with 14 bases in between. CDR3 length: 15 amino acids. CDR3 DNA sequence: TGTGCCAGCAGTCTCCCGGGAGCAGCTAACTATGGCTACACCTTC. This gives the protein CASSLPGAANYGYTF.

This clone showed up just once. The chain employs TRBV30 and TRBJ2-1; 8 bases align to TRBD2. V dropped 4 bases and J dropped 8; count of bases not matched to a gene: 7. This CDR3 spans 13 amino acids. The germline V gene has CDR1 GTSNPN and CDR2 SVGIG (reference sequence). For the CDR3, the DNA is TGTGCCTGGACGGGACTAGGGTCATATGAGCAGTTCTTC. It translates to CAWTGLGSYEQFF. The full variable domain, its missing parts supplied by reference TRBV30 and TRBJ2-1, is SQTIHQWPATLVQPVGSPLSLECTVEGTSNPNLYWYRQAAGRGLQLLFYSVGIGQISSEVPQNLSASRPQDRQFILSSKKLLLSDSGFYLCAWTGLGSYEQFFGPGTRLTVL.

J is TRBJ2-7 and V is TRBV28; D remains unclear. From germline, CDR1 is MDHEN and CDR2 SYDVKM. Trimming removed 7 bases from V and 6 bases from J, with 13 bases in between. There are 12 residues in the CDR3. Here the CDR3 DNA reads TGTGCCAGCAACATTGGCAGAGGCGAGCAGTACTTC. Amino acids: CASNIGRGEQYF. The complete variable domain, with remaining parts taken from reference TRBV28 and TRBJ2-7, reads DVKVTQSSRYLVKRTGEKVFLECVQDMDHENMFWYRQDPGLGLRLIYFSYDVKMKEKGDIPEGYSVSREKKERFSLILESASTNQTSMYLCASNIGRGEQYFGPGTRLTVT.